These 19 T cell receptor beta chains came from one sample sequenced in a study of shared clonotypes between healthy human individuals. Clones were sequenced by immunoSEQ multiplex PCR, and TCRdb holds only the in-frame ones, with some missing. The data contain about 980,000 clones, 76% of them seen just once; the ten biggest clones take up approximately 1.5%. The sequencing sample was made of memory CD4+ T cells sorted from blood. Subset: CD45RA-negative fraction. The receptors shown here come from a man aged 18 to 29 in good health.

The gene calls are TRBV27 and TRBJ1-4, with TRBD1 identical over 9 bases. CDR1 and CDR2 from the germline V gene are MNHEY and SMNVEV (reference sequence). This CDR3 region has 17 residues. J was trimmed by 0 bases and V by 5 bases; bases with no gene match: 7. CDR3 DNA: TGTGCCAGCAGTACACAGGGGGCGGGGGCAACTAATGAAAAACTGTTTTTT. Protein product: CASSTQGAGATNEKLFF.

The chain carries TRBV27 and TRBJ2-7, with 7 bases that match TRBD2. Germline V CDR1 and CDR2: MNHEY, SMNVEV (reference sequence). The CDR3 totals 15 residues. J was trimmed by 2 bases and V by 7 bases; bases with no gene match: 11. CDR3 loop: CASTLKSAGAYEQYF. CDR3 DNA: TGTGCCAGCACCCTTAAGAGTGCGGGGGCCTACGAGCAGTACTTC.

Regarding this clone: This same CDR3 is encoded by further DNA sequences in the sample. The V and J genes are TRBV11-2 and TRBJ2-7; 9 bases line up with TRBD1. Germline V CDR1 and CDR2: SGHAT, FQNNGV. The junction had 3 bases not matched to a gene; V was cut back by 5 bases and J by 1 base. This CDR3 is built from 14 residues. The CDR3 reads CASSPGQGSYEQYF. Here the CDR3 DNA reads TGTGCCAGCAGCCCGGGACAGGGTTCCTACGAGCAGTACTTC.

The chain combines TRBV5-6 with TRBJ1-2; 10 bases fit TRBD1. V lost 5 bases to trimming and J lost 4 bases; unmatched junction nucleotides: 8. Germline CDR1 is SGHDT and CDR2 is YYEEEE. The CDR3 consists of 15 residues. DNA of the CDR3: TGTGCCAGCAGGACAGGGGGCAAGATAGGCTATGGCTACACCTTC. Residues: CASRTGGKIGYGYTF. The whole variable domain, filled in from reference TRBV5-6 and TRBJ1-2, reads DAGVTQSPTHLIKTRGQQVTLRCSPKSGHDTVSWYQQALGQGPQFIFQYYEEEERQRGNFPDRFSGHQFPNYSSELNVNALLLGDSALYLCASRTGGKIGYGYTFGSGTRLTVV.

The V call is TRBV5-4, the J call TRBJ2-7; D is ambiguous. The V and J ends lost 4 bases and 6 bases respectively, with 17 bases between them. The CDR3 is 14 residues long. Per the germline V gene, CDR1 is SGHNT and CDR2 is YYREEE (reference sequence). The CDR3 coding sequence is TGTGCCAGCAGCCGGGCTGGCAGTCGGAGCGAGCAGTACTTC. Translation gives CASSRAGSRSEQYF.

This chain links TRBV2 with TRBJ2-5; D uncertain. The germline gives CDR1 SNHLY, CDR2 FYNNEI. V lost 6 bases, J lost 0 bases, and 11 bases lay in between. The length of the CDR3 is 14 residues. In nucleotides, the CDR3 is TGTGCCAGCAGACCCGATCGGTACCAAGAGACCCAGTACTTC. Translated, it gives CASRPDRYQETQYF.

In its sample, this clone was seen once. CDR3 in amino acids: CASGFREYNEQFF. The CDR3, as DNA: TGTGCTAGTGGTTTCCGAGAGTACAATGAGCAGTTCTTC. V is TRBV12-5 and J is TRBJ2-1, with unresolved D. V lost 3 bases, J lost 4 bases, and 7 bases lay in between. The germline V gene encodes CDR1 LGHNT and CDR2 FRNRAP. This CDR3 is 13 amino acids long. Looking up the rest from reference TRBV12-5 and TRBJ2-1 gives the full variable domain: DARVTQTPRHKVTEMGQEVTMRCQPILGHNTVFWYRQTMMQGLELLAYFRNRAPLDDSGMPKDRFSAEMPDATLATLKIQPSEPRDSAVYFCASGFREYNEQFFGPGTRLTVL.

This clone has just a few counts. The V gene is TRBV7-3, the J gene TRBJ2-5, with TRBD1 as a possible D gene (5 bases). CDR3 length: 14 residues. The germline V gene has CDR1 SGHTA and CDR2 FQGTGA. Trimming pared 2 bases from V and 5 bases from J, leaving 12 bases between. CDR3 sequence reads: CASSLYGAGETQYF. CDR3 nucleotide sequence: TGTGCCAGCAGCTTATATGGGGCTGGGGAGACCCAGTACTTC.

This chain connects TRBV7-2 to TRBJ2-7; a possible D gene is TRBD1 (5 bases). From germline, CDR1 is SGHTA and CDR2 FQGNSA. Trimming removed 5 bases from V and 4 bases from J, with 18 bases in between. This CDR3 has 15 residues. This chain's CDR3 is CASSPQGVGFYEQYF. CDR3 nucleotide sequence: TGTGCCAGCAGCCCACAAGGGGTGGGGTTTTACGAGCAGTACTTC.

This rearrangement joins TRBV5-1 to TRBJ1-1; D might be TRBD1 (5 bases). Germline loops: CDR1 SGHRS, CDR2 YFSETQ. This CDR3 is built from 17 residues. The V end was cut by 4 bases, the J end by 10 bases, with 29 bases between. CDR3 nucleotide sequence: TGCGCCAGCAGCCCCAATACAGGCCTCGGAGCGCCGGCCGGAGCTTTCTTT. This translates into CASSPNTGLGAPAGAFF.

CDR3 nucleotides: TGTGCCAGCAGCTCGACGGACGGGAAGAACACTGAAGCTTTCTTT. As protein: CASSSTDGKNTEAFF. The genes are TRBV7-9 and TRBJ1-1; D gene ambiguous. Trimming left V 4 bases short and J 1 base short, with 13 bases between. Germline V gene sequence: CDR1 SEHNR, CDR2 FQNEAQ (reference sequence). The CDR3 has 15 amino acids.

The genes are TRBV18 and TRBJ2-3, with TRBD2 matching over 9 bases. The V gene's germline CDR1 is KGHSH and CDR2 LQKENI. The junction had 5 bases not matched to a gene; V was cut back by 3 bases and J by 1 base. The CDR3 runs 16 residues. The CDR3, as DNA: TGTGCCAGCTCACCCGCGGGAGGGCCTGGCACAGATACGCAGTATTTT. Translation gives CASSPAGGPGTDTQYF.

In its sample, this clone was seen a few times. At the DNA level, this CDR3 is encoded by other sequences in the same sample as well. The chain joins TRBV6-1 to TRBJ2-4, with 11 positions matching TRBD2. V was pared by 5 bases and J by 0 bases, with 0 bases of the junction left unmatched. The germline CDR1 and CDR2 sequences are MNHNS and SASEGT. The CDR3 is 15 residues long. This chain's CDR3 is CASSLAGGAKNIQYF. In DNA form, the CDR3 reads TGTGCCAGCAGTCTAGCGGGGGGAGCCAAAAACATTCAGTACTTC.

J is TRBJ2-7 and V is TRBV10-3, with no clear D. The CDR3 contains 11 residues. Per the germline V gene, CDR1 is ENHRY and CDR2 is SYGVKD. Trimming took off 3 bases at V and 5 bases at J, with 5 bases between the two ends. This CDR3 is CAISDLDEQYF. Written as DNA, the CDR3 is TGTGCCATCAGTGATCTGGACGAGCAGTACTTC.

This chain connects TRBV9 to TRBJ2-6; 8 nucleotides line up with TRBD1. The length of the CDR3 is 18 residues. The V segment lost 0 bases and the J segment 0 bases; nucleotides outside the gene matches: 5. Germline V CDR1 and CDR2: SGDLS, YYNGEE. The CDR3 reads CASSVARDRSSGANVLTF. The DNA for the CDR3 is TGTGCCAGCAGCGTAGCTAGGGACAGGTCCTCTGGGGCCAACGTCCTGACTTTC.

V usage is TRBV6-1 and J usage is TRBJ2-2; TRBD2 matches at 14 bases. The CDR3 is 18 residues long. Germline CDR1 is MNHNS and CDR2 is SASEGT. The trim removed 3 bases at V and 5 bases at J, leaving 8 bases unmatched. The CDR3 DNA reads TGTGCCAGCAGTGAGGGACTAGCGGGAGCGTTAGGTACCGGGGAGCTGTTTTTT. This translates into CASSEGLAGALGTGELFF.

The chain recombines TRBV19 with TRBJ1-3, with no clear D. With 7 bases removed from V and 4 bases from J, the gap between germline ends came to 14 bases. Germline V gives CDR1 LNHDA, CDR2 SQIVND (reference sequence). This CDR3 has 14 amino acids. The CDR3 loop is CASTWQRGGNTIYF. CDR3 nucleotides: TGTGCCAGTACCTGGCAGAGAGGGGGAAACACCATATATTTT. The full variable domain, its missing parts supplied by reference TRBV19 and TRBJ1-3, is DGGITQSPKYLFRKEGQNVTLSCEQNLNHDAMYWYRQDPGQGLRLIYYSQIVNDFQKGDIAEGYSVSREKKESFPLTVTSAQKNPTAFYLCASTWQRGGNTIYFGEGSWLTVV.

CDR3 sequence reads: CASSPALKETQYF. The CDR3 DNA reads as TGCGCCAGCAGCCCGGCCCTTAAAGAGACCCAGTACTTC. The chain carries TRBV4-1 and TRBJ2-5; D remains unclear. The germline V gene encodes CDR1 MGHRA and CDR2 YSYEKL. The CDR3 covers 13 residues. The germline V and J ends were trimmed by 4 bases and 3 bases, with 9 bases remaining between them.

V is TRBV19 and J is TRBJ2-4; no clear D. Trimming removed 2 bases from V and 2 bases from J, with 7 bases in between. The CDR3 sequence is 14 residues long. Germline lookup yields CDR1 LNHDA and CDR2 SQIVND (reference sequence). DNA of the CDR3: TGTGCCAGTAGTATAAGGCAGCCCAAAAACATTCAGTACTTC. Its protein is CASSIRQPKNIQYF.